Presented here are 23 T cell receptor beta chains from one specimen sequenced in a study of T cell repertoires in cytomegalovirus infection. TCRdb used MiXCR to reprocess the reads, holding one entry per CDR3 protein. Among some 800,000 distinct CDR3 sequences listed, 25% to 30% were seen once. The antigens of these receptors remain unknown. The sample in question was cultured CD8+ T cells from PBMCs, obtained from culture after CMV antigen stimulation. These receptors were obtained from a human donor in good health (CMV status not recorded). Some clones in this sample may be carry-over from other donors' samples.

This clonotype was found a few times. Here the CDR3 DNA reads TGTGCCAGCAGCTTAGTTAGTCCCAGTCGGCGAACCGGGGAGCTGTTTTTT. Its protein is CASSLVSPSRRTGELFF. The gene calls are TRBV7-6 and TRBJ2-2; no definite D call. This CDR3 has 17 amino acids. Trimming removed 1 base from V and 5 bases from J, with 17 bases in between. Germline V gives CDR1 SGHVS, CDR2 FNYEAQ.

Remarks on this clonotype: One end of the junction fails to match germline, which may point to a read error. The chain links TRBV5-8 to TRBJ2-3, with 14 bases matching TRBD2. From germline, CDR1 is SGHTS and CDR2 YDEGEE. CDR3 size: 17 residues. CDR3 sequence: CASSRTSGGPNTDTQCF. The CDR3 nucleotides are TGTGCCAGCAGTCGGACTAGCGGGGGGCCTAACACAGATACGCAGTGTTTT.

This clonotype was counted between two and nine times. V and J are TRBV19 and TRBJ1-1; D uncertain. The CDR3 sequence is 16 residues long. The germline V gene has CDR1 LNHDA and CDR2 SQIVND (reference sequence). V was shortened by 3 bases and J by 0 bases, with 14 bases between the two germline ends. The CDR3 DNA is TGTGCCAGTAGTATGGACCCAGGCCTGATGAACACTGAAGCTTTCTTT. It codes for CASSMDPGLMNTEAFF.

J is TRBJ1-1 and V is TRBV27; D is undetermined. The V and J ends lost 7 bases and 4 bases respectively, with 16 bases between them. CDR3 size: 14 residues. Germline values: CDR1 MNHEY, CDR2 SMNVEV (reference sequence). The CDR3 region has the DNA TGTGCCAGCATGCATGGGGTGGTTGGCACTGAAGCTTTCTTT. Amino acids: CASMHGVVGTEAFF.

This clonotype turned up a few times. The chain's CDR3 is CASSMTVSGNTIYF. The CDR3 DNA sequence: TGCGCCAGCAGCATGACAGTCTCTGGAAACACCATATATTTT. The rearrangement joins TRBV5-1 to TRBJ1-3; TRBD1 is a possible D gene (5 bases). CDR1 is SGHRS, CDR2 YFSETQ, per germline. The CDR3 has 14 residues. The V end lost 4 bases, the J end lost 0 bases, and 8 bases lay between the germline ends.

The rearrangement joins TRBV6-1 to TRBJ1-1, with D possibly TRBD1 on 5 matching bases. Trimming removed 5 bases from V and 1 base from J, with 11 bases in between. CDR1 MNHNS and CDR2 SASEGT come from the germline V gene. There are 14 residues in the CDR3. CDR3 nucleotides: TGTGCCAGCAGTCATGGGGGTGGGAACACTGAAGCTTTCTTT. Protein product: CASSHGGGNTEAFF.

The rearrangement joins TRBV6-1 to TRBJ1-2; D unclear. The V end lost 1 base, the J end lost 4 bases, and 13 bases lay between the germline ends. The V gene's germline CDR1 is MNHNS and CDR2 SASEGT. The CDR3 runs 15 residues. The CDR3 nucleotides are TGTGCCAGCAGTGAAGTACTGTTACAGATCTATGGCTACACCTTC. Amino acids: CASSEVLLQIYGYTF.

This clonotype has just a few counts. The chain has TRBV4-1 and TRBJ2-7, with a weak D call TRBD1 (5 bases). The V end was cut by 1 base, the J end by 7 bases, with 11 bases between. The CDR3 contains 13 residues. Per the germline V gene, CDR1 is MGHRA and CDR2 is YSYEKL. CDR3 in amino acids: CASSQAPGREQYV. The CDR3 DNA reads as TGCGCCAGCAGCCAAGCTCCAGGGCGGGAGCAGTACGTC.

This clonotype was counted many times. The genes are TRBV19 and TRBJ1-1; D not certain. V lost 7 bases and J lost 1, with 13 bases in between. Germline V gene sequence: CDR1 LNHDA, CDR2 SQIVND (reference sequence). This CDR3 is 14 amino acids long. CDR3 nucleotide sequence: TGTGCCAGTACCGACTGGACCCCGAACACTGAAGCTTTCTTT. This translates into CASTDWTPNTEAFF.

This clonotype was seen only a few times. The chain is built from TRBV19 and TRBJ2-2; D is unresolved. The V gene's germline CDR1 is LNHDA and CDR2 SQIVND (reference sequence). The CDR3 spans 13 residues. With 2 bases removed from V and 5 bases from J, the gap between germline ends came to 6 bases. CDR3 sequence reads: CASSINPTGELFF. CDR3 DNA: TGTGCCAGTAGTATAAATCCTACCGGGGAGCTGTTTTTT.

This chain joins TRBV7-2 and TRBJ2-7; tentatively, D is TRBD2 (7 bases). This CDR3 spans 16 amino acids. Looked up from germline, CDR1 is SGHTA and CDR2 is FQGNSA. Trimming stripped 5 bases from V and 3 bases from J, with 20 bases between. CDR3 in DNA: TGTGCCAGCAGCCTATTCTGGGGGGGGGCCGACTACGAGCAGTACTTC. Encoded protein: CASSLFWGGADYEQYF.

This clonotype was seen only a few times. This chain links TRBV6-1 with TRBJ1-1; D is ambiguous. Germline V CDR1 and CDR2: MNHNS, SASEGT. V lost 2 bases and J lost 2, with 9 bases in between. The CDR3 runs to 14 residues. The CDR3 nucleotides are TGTGCCAGCAGTGAACGGCCTGGTAACACTGAAGCTTTCTTT. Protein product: CASSERPGNTEAFF.

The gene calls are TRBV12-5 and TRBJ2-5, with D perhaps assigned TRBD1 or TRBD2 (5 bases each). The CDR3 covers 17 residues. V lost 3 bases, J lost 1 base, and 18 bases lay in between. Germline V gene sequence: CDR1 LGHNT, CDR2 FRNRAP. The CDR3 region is CASGFSVTPGRQETQYF. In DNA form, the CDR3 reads TGTGCTAGTGGTTTTAGTGTCACCCCGGGGCGCCAAGAGACCCAGTACTTC.

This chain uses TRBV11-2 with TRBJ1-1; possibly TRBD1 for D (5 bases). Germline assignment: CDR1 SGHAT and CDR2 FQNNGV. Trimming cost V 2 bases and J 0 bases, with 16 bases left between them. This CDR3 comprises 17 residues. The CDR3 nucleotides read TGTGCCAGCAGCTTAATGGGGACCGGGACCATGAACACTGAAGCTTTCTTT. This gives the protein CASSLMGTGTMNTEAFF.

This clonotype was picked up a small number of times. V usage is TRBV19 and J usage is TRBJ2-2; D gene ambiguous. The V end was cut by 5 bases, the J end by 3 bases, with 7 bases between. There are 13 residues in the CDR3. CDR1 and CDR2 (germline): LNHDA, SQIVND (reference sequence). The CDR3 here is CASSFWDTGELFF. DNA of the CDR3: TGTGCCAGTAGTTTCTGGGACACCGGGGAGCTGTTTTTT.

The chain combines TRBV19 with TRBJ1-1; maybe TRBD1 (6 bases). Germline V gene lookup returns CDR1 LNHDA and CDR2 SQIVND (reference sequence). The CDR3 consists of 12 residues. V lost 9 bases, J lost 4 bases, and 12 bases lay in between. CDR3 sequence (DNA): TGTGCCAGCACAGGGTCCCCCACTGAAGCTTTCTTT. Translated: CASTGSPTEAFF.

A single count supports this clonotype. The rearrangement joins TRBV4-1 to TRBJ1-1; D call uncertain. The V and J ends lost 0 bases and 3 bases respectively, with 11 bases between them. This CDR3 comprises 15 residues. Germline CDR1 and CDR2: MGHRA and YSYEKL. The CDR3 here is CASSQDTRGYTEAFF. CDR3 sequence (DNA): TGCGCCAGCAGCCAAGATACGAGAGGGTACACTGAAGCTTTCTTT.

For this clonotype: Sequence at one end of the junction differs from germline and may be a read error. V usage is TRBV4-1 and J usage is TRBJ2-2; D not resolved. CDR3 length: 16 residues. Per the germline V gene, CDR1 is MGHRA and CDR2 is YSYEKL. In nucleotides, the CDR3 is TGTGCCAGCAGCCTCCTTGACACCGCGAACACCGGGGAGCTGTTTTTT. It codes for CASSLLDTANTGELFF.

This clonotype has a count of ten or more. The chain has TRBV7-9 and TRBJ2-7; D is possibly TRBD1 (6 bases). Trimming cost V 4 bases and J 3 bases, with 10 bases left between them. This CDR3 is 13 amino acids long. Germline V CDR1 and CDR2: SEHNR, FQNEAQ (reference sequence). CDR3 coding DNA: TGTGCCAGCAGCTCCCCGGGACACTACGAGCAGTACTTC. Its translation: CASSSPGHYEQYF.

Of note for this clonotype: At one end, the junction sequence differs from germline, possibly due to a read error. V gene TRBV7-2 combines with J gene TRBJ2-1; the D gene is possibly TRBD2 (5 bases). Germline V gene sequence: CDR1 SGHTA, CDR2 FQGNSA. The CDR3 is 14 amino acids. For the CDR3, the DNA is TGTGCCAGCAGCTCCGGAGGCAGCTACAATCAGCAGTTCTTC. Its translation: CASSSGGSYNQQFF.

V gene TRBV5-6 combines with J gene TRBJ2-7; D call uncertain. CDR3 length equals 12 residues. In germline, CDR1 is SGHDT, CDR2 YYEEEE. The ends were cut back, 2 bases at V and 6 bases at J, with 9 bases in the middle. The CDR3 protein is CASSFTTGEQYF. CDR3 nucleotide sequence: TGTGCCAGCAGCTTTACGACCGGCGAGCAGTACTTC.

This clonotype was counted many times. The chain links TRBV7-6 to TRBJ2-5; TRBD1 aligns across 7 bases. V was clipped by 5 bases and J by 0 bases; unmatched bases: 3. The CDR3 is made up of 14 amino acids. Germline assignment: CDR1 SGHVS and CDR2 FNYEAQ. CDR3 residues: CASSRDSYQETQYF. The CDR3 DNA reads TGTGCCAGCAGCAGGGACAGTTACCAAGAGACCCAGTACTTC.

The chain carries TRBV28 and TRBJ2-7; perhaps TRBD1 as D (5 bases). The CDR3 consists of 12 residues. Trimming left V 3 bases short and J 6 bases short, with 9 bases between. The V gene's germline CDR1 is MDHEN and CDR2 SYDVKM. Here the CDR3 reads CASSFRVGEQYV. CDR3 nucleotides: TGTGCCAGCAGTTTCAGGGTTGGCGAGCAGTACGTC.